This T cell receptor beta chain originates from a study of beta chain features in type 1 diabetes. This CDR3 has 15 amino acids. After removal of 6 bases from V and 5 bases from J, the junction contained 12 bases not matched to a gene. The germline V gene encodes CDR1 SEHNR and CDR2 FQNEAQ (reference sequence). CD4+ cells of the naive, central memory, regulatory and stem cell-like memory types were sorted via CD45RO/CCR7/CD25/CD127/CD95/CD27. Investigators reverse transcribed all isolated RNA, so they sequenced expressed TCRB transcripts. Assay: immunoSEQ multiplex PCR; the TCRdb copy retains only in-frame clones and omits some. The table lists under 450,000 clones, around 13% of them singletons, with about 0.034% in the top ten.

This TCR was recovered from a man under 40 in good health. The gene calls are TRBV7-9 and TRBJ1-1; 7 bases fit TRBD1. Sequencing used naive CD4+ T cells from blood. CDR3 in amino acids: CASSRWGGDRTEAFF. CDR3 bases: TGTGCCAGCAGTCGTTGGGGAGGGGACAGAACTGAAGCTTTCTTT.